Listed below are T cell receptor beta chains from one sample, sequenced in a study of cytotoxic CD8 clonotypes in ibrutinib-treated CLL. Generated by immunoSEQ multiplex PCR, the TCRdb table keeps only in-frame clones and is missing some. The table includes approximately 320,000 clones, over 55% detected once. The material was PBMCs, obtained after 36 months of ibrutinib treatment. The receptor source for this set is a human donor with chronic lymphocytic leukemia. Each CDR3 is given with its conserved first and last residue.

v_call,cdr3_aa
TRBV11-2,CASSLGPSYGYTF
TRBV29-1,CSAQRGGGSYEQYF
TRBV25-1,CASSQGTFFSEAFF
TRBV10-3,CAISEYGRDTQYF
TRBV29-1,CSVNRDTDTQYF
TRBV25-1,CASSEQNTGELFF
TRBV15,CATSMANSYEQYF
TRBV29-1,CSVEIFRDRSYEQYF
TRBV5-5,CASSLGPDVSNQPQHF
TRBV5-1,CASSLKEGNGELFF
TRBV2,CASRVGDGTRAYEQYF
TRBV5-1,CASRLSGSNEKLFF
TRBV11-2,CASSLGGAWNEQFF
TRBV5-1,CASSPGALNTEAFF
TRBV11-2,CASSLEVLQETQYF
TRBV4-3,CASSQDTPDNEQFF
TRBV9,CASSVVGGTTQWGDTQYF
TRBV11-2,CASSPVGGHDYGYTF
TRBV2,CASSEMLAGETQYF
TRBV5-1,CASSLGGRNEKLFF
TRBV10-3,CATTLNGWETQYF
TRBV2,CASSPRTARYEQYF
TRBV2,CASVDRAFNEKLFF
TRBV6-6,CASSYRTGSFDEQYF
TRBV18,CASSPGESYEQYF
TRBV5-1,CASSEGDRGHEQYF
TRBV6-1,CASSRDNFNSPLHF
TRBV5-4,CASSLYTYNEQFF
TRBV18,CASSPRAIQETQYF
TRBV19,CASSIGRNNEQFF
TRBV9,CASSPPITGELFF
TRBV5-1,CASSFWAGAKESSYNEQFF
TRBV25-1,CASGGTGGNTIYF
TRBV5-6,CASSLVSGNGYTF
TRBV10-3,CAISNAQGSNQPQHF
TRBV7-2,CASSFRLAYEQYF
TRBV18,CASSNTDTQYF
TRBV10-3,CAISQGSTDTQYF
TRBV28,CASSIRLAGQTKNIQYF
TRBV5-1,CASSSTVGAGNYGYTF
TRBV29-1,CSVWTLGGYGGTQYF
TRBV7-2,CASSPELADDTQYF
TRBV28,CASSSSALLYGYTF
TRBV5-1,CASSLGTGSTYEQYF
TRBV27,CASSLKGFGGTDTQYF
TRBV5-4,CASSLGRTGGRQYF
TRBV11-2,CASRRTSDYEQYF
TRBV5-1,CASSWSQTGGLAGYEQYF
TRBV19,CASTGVPLGAGYTF
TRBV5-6,CASSSPETGMDGYTF
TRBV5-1,CASSSKRGGPYEQYF
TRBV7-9,CASSPQDSYEQYF
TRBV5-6,CASSLVGLAGVHEQYF
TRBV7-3,CASSLTADRRRTEAFF